These 27 T cell receptor beta chains share one sample of origin, sequenced in a study of T cell changes during pregnancy in multiple sclerosis. Libraries were prepared by immunoSEQ multiplex PCR; TCRdb keeps only in-frame clonotypes and omits some of them. The sample lists roughly 30,000 clones; approximately 91% were seen once. The sequenced sample was CD8+ T cells from peripheral blood mononuclear cells, obtained after pregnancy. These receptors were collected from a female donor with multiple sclerosis, enrolled in a pregnancy study.

The J gene is TRBJ2-7, the V gene TRBV28; 7 bases align to TRBD2. CDR1 is MDHEN, CDR2 SYDVKM, per germline. The CDR3 is 15 residues long. J gave up 0 bases and V 5 bases, and 7 bases lay outside the gene matches. For the CDR3, the DNA is TGTGCCAGCAGTCTCCGGGGGGACCACTCCTACGAGCAGTACTTC. Amino acids: CASSLRGDHSYEQYF.

The chain employs TRBV19 and TRBJ2-1, with TRBD2 as a possible D gene (6 bases). Germline-derived CDR1 and CDR2 are LNHDA and SQIVND (reference sequence). V lost 3 bases and J lost 4, with 7 bases in between. This CDR3 contains 13 residues. CDR3 bases: TGTGCCAGTAGTATTGGGGGGTACAATGAGCAGTTCTTC. This encodes CASSIGGYNEQFF.

This clone was seen only a few times. The CDR3: CASSQFEDEGQTYQPQHF. CDR3 nucleotide sequence: TGCGCCAGCAGCCAATTCGAAGATGAGGGACAGACATATCAGCCCCAGCATTTT. V usage is TRBV4-1 and J usage is TRBJ1-5; 7 positions agree with TRBD1. V shed 2 bases, J shed 5 bases, and the junction held 15 bases outside the gene matches. Germline loops: CDR1 MGHRA, CDR2 YSYEKL. The CDR3 has 18 amino acids.

The J gene is TRBJ1-2, the V gene TRBV13; D gene ambiguous. Germline assignment: CDR1 PRHDT and CDR2 FYEKMQ (reference sequence). This CDR3 contains 13 residues. V was trimmed by 2 bases and J by 5 bases, leaving 9 bases between them. CDR3 sequence reads: CASSLSPTYGYTF. The CDR3, as DNA: TGTGCCAGCAGCTTATCTCCAACTTATGGCTACACCTTC.

V usage is TRBV6-6 and J usage is TRBJ2-1; D is undetermined. Germline loops: CDR1 MNHNY, CDR2 SVGAGI (reference sequence). Deletions cut 6 bases from V and 5 bases from J, with 11 bases between. CDR3 length: 13 residues. The CDR3 sequence is CASSPNENNEQFF. The CDR3 DNA reads TGTGCCAGCAGCCCTAATGAAAACAATGAGCAGTTCTTC.

This clone was counted a single time. This chain connects TRBV19 to TRBJ1-5; D not certain. The length of the CDR3 is 16 residues. From germline, CDR1 is LNHDA and CDR2 SQIVND (reference sequence). Between the trimmed V and J ends, which lost 1 base and 5 bases, there was a span of 15 bases. The CDR3 loop reads CASSIVFRGADQPQHF. CDR3 in DNA: TGTGCCAGTAGTATAGTTTTTCGGGGTGCGGATCAGCCCCAGCATTTT.

The rearrangement uses TRBV6-5 and TRBJ1-5; the D is unclear. The CDR3 has 14 amino acids. Trimming took 10 bases from V and 5 from J, leaving 18 bases between them. Germline assignment: CDR1 MNHEY and CDR2 SVGAGI. CDR3 region: CATGEISAYQPQHF. The CDR3, as DNA: TGTGCCACCGGTGAAATAAGTGCCTATCAGCCCCAGCATTTT.

The rearrangement uses TRBV15 and TRBJ1-2, with 7 bases identical to TRBD1. CDR1 LNHNV and CDR2 YYDKDF come from the germline V gene (reference sequence). The junction had 6 bases not matched to a gene; V was cut back by 1 base and J by 4 bases. This CDR3 spans 15 amino acids. The CDR3 region is CATSRVGTERYGYTF. As DNA, the CDR3 is TGTGCCACCAGCAGAGTGGGGACAGAACGCTATGGCTACACCTTC. Complete variable domain (other parts from reference TRBV15 and TRBJ1-2): DAMVIQNPRYQVTQFGKPVTLSCSQTLNHNVMYWYQQKSSQAPKLLFHYYDKDFNNEADTPDNFQSRRPNTSFCFLDIRSPGLGDTAMYLCATSRVGTERYGYTFGSGTRLTVV.

This clone has only one observation. CDR3 region: CASSQPLARMEYQETQYF. CDR3 nucleotides: TGTGCCAGCAGCCAACCTCTAGCGCGAATGGAGTACCAAGAGACCCAGTACTTC. V usage is TRBV7-9 and J usage is TRBJ2-5; D is possibly TRBD2 (6 bases). CDR1 and CDR2 (germline): SEHNR, FQNEAQ (reference sequence). This CDR3 comprises 18 residues. V was shortened by 5 bases and J by 0 bases, with 22 bases between the two germline ends.

The CDR3 reads CASSSPGFNEQFF. The CDR3 DNA reads as TGTGCCAGCAGCTCCCCGGGGTTCAATGAGCAGTTCTTC. V usage is TRBV7-8 and J usage is TRBJ2-1, with a tentative D call TRBD2 (5 bases). The germline gives CDR1 SGHVS, CDR2 FQNEAQ. The V and J ends lost 4 bases and 6 bases respectively, with 10 bases between them. This CDR3 is built from 13 residues.

The V and J genes are TRBV10-3 and TRBJ2-3; D possibly corresponds to TRBD2 (5 bases). This CDR3 has 18 residues. V lost 4 bases to trimming and J lost 5 bases, with 25 bases between them. Germline CDR1 reads ENHRY; CDR2 reads SYGVKD. Written as DNA, the CDR3 is TGTGCCATCAGTGCCGGGGTGTGGGCCCAACCCTTAGAAGATACGCAGTATTTT. Protein: CAISAGVWAQPLEDTQYF.

DNA of the CDR3: TGCGCCAGCAGCCAACAGGGGTTATTGGAGACCCAGTACTTC. This codes for CASSQQGLLETQYF. The V call is TRBV4-1, the J call TRBJ2-5, with a weak D call TRBD1 (6 bases). Trimming removed 2 bases from V and 5 bases from J, with 12 bases in between. The CDR3 consists of 14 residues. Looked up from germline, CDR1 is MGHRA and CDR2 is YSYEKL.

Here the CDR3 reads CASSVAEWGDTEAFF. The DNA of the CDR3 is TGTGCCAGCAGCGTAGCAGAATGGGGGGACACTGAAGCTTTCTTT. J is TRBJ1-1 and V is TRBV9; TRBD1 is a possible D gene (5 bases). Germline V gene sequence: CDR1 SGDLS, CDR2 YYNGEE. CDR3 size: 15 residues. The V gene lost 0 bases and the J gene lost 3 bases, with 12 bases spanning the gap.

The chain uses TRBV7-2 and TRBJ2-3; the match to TRBD1 covers 10 bases. CDR1 is SGHTA, CDR2 FQGNSA, per germline. The junction had 1 base not matched to a gene; V was cut back by 3 bases and J by 1 base. The CDR3 extends over 15 amino acids. CDR3 protein: CASSFGTGGTDTQYF. The CDR3 coding sequence is TGTGCCAGCAGCTTTGGGACAGGGGGCACAGATACGCAGTATTTT.

V is TRBV19 and J is TRBJ1-1, with TRBD1 as a possible D gene (6 bases). Trimming stripped 3 bases from V and 1 base from J, with 9 bases between. From germline, CDR1 is LNHDA and CDR2 SQIVND (reference sequence). The CDR3 contains 14 residues. The CDR3 DNA reads TGTGCCAGTAGTATGGGAGGGGGGAACACTGAAGCTTTCTTT. Protein: CASSMGGGNTEAFF.

The chain combines TRBV7-2 with TRBJ1-4, with TRBD1 as a possible D gene (6 bases). The V gene lost 2 bases and the J gene lost 5 bases, with 15 bases spanning the gap. Germline V lookup: CDR1 SGHTA, CDR2 FQGNSA. The CDR3 covers 16 residues. The CDR3 reads CASSLSLGTRNEKLFF. The CDR3 nucleotides are TGTGCCAGCAGCTTATCTTTGGGGACAAGGAATGAAAAACTGTTTTTT.

The rearrangement links TRBV4-3 to TRBJ2-7; D call uncertain. The germline V gene has CDR1 LGHNA and CDR2 YSLEER. This CDR3 has 16 amino acids. Between the trimmed V and J ends, which lost 0 bases and 0 bases, there was a span of 12 bases. Here the CDR3 reads CASSQDLSSFSYEQYF. CDR3 DNA: TGCGCCAGCAGCCAAGATTTATCTTCCTTCTCCTACGAGCAGTACTTC.

This chain joins TRBV7-9 and TRBJ2-1; weak D call: TRBD1 (6 bases). Germline V CDR1 and CDR2: SEHNR, FQNEAQ (reference sequence). Trimming cost V 0 bases and J 10 bases, with 10 bases left between them. This CDR3 is 13 amino acids long. The CDR3, as DNA: TGTGCCAGCAGCTTAGCGCTTCAGGGGGAGCAGTTCTTC. As protein: CASSLALQGEQFF. Drawing the rest from reference TRBV7-9 and TRBJ2-1, the complete variable domain is DTGVSQNPRHKITKRGQNVTFRCDPISEHNRLYWYRQTLGQGPEFLTYFQNEAQLEKSRLLSDRFSAERPKGSFSTLEIQRTEQGDSAMYLCASSLALQGEQFFGPGTRLTVL.

The chain has TRBV4-3 and TRBJ2-1; 7 bases line up with TRBD2. CDR1 LGHNA and CDR2 YSLEER come from the germline V gene. This CDR3 has 19 residues. The ends lost 0 bases at V and 5 bases at J; junction bases unmatched: 16. CDR3 protein: CASSQETSRPYIFNNEQFF. CDR3 sequence (DNA): TGCGCCAGCAGCCAAGAGACTAGCAGGCCGTACATCTTTAACAATGAGCAGTTCTTC.

This clone turned up a few times. The J gene is TRBJ2-3, the V gene TRBV2; a weak D match, TRBD1 (7 bases). Germline CDR1 and CDR2: SNHLY and FYNNEI. The CDR3 is made up of 16 amino acids. V lost 7 bases and J lost 2, with 19 bases in between. This CDR3 is CASTEGASDATDTQYF. DNA for the CDR3: TGTGCCAGCACGGAGGGGGCTAGCGATGCCACAGATACGCAGTATTTT.

This clone was observed a single time. V usage is TRBV7-2 and J usage is TRBJ2-3, with 10 bases that match TRBD2. Germline values: CDR1 SGHTA, CDR2 FQGNSA. Losses at the gene ends were 4 bases for V and 5 bases for J; bases not matched to a gene: 6. This CDR3 is 15 amino acids long. The chain's CDR3 is CASSSTSGMGDTQYF. The CDR3 DNA is TGTGCCAGCAGCTCCACTAGCGGGATGGGAGATACGCAGTATTTT.

The gene calls are TRBV2 and TRBJ2-1, with 7 nucleotides matching TRBD2. V was pared by 1 base and J by 3 bases, with 15 bases of the junction left unmatched. Germline assignment: CDR1 SNHLY and CDR2 FYNNEI. The CDR3 contains 19 residues. CDR3: CASSEGPRSLAVIYNEQFF. The CDR3 nucleotides are TGTGCCAGCAGTGAAGGCCCACGATCGCTAGCGGTGATCTACAATGAGCAGTTCTTC.

The V and J genes are TRBV6-6 and TRBJ2-2, with 7 bases lining up with TRBD2. Germline values: CDR1 MNHNY, CDR2 SVGAGI (reference sequence). V was clipped by 5 bases and J by 1 base; unmatched bases: 7. This CDR3 contains 16 residues. In nucleotides, the CDR3 is TGTGCCAGCAGTAGCGGGGTACAGCTGAACACCGGGGAGCTGTTTTTT. The encoded protein is CASSSGVQLNTGELFF.

The chain combines TRBV6-5 with TRBJ1-1; D is possibly TRBD1 (5 bases). The germline V and J ends were trimmed by 4 bases and 4 bases, with 13 bases remaining between them. There are 14 residues in the CDR3. CDR1 and CDR2 from the germline V gene are MNHEY and SVGAGI. The CDR3 DNA sequence: TGTGCCAGCAGTTCAAACTGGGGCCTCACTGAAGCTTTCTTT. Encoded protein: CASSSNWGLTEAFF.

The V and J genes are TRBV4-3 and TRBJ2-7, with D tentatively TRBD2 (5 bases). The CDR3 sequence is 15 residues long. From germline, CDR1 is LGHNA and CDR2 YSLEER. V was shortened by 4 bases and J by 6 bases, with 19 bases between the two germline ends. The DNA of the CDR3 is TGCGCCAGCAGCCGTACCTTAAGTGGGGAGAGCGAGCAGTACTTC. As protein: CASSRTLSGESEQYF.

The genes are TRBV5-6 and TRBJ2-1, with TRBD2 matching 9 bases. V shed 4 bases, J shed 6 bases, and the junction held 8 bases outside the gene matches. Per the germline V gene, CDR1 is SGHDT and CDR2 is YYEEEE. The CDR3 covers 15 residues. CDR3 protein: CASSRKVAGANEQFF. The CDR3 coding sequence is TGTGCCAGCAGCCGCAAAGTAGCGGGAGCCAATGAGCAGTTCTTC.

The chain joins TRBV28 to TRBJ1-1, with 7 bases aligning to TRBD1. After removal of 6 bases from V and 10 bases from J, the junction contained 11 bases not matched to a gene. The length of the CDR3 is 13 residues. Germline assignment: CDR1 MDHEN and CDR2 SYDVKM. The CDR3 DNA is TGTGCCAGCAGGGGACAGAGTGGGGTAGGAGCTTTCTTT. Amino acids: CASRGQSGVGAFF. Full variable domain (remainder filled in from reference TRBV28 and TRBJ1-1): DVKVTQSSRYLVKRTGEKVFLECVQDMDHENMFWYRQDPGLGLRLIYFSYDVKMKEKGDIPEGYSVSREKKERFSLILESASTNQTSMYLCASRGQSGVGAFFGQGTRLTVV.